The rows below give T cell receptor beta chains drawn from one sample of a study of T cell responses to AZD1222 COVID-19 vaccine. The method was immunoSEQ multiplex PCR; TCRdb's version includes in-frame clones alone and lacks a portion of them. This table has 150,000 to 200,000 clones, over 75% appearing once. Material: peripheral blood, obtained on day 0 of AZD1222 vaccination. The receptors stem from an adult in good health. Both conserved end residues are part of each CDR3. Fields, in order: CDR3 DNA, CDR3 protein, D gene, V gene, J gene, clone size. A D gene is named only where the DNA matches it firmly. The listing skips clone size in some rows; elsewhere it reads once, few, many or a size class.

DNA: TGCGCCAGCAGCTTGTCCGGGACAGGGAACACTGAAGCTTTCTTT; CDR3: CASSLSGTGNTEAFF; D: TRBD1; V: TRBV5-1; J: TRBJ1-1; size: .
DNA: TGTGCCAGCAGCCAAGGGGGTTCGAACACCATATATTTT; CDR3: CASSQGGSNTIYF; D: .; V: TRBV3-1/TRBV3-2; J: TRBJ1-3; size: few
DNA: TGTGCCGTATTCCGGGACACACAAAAAGCTTTCTTT; CDR3: CAVFRDTQKAFF; D: .; V: TRBV6-5; J: TRBJ1-1; size: .
DNA: TGTGCCAGCAGTGGATTAATTGGGACCCAGTACTTC; CDR3: CASSGLIGTQYF; D: .; V: TRBV2; J: TRBJ2-5; size: .
DNA: TGTGCCAGCAGTGAGGGACAAAGGGGCACTGAAGCTTTCTTT; CDR3: CASSEGQRGTEAFF; D: .; V: TRBV6-1; J: TRBJ1-1; size: .
DNA: TGTGCCACCAGTGACTCCCCGACAGAATCAGATACGCAGTATTTT; CDR3: CATSDSPTESDTQYF; D: .; V: TRBV24-1; J: TRBJ2-3; size: .
DNA: TGCGCCAGCAGCTTGGGACAACTTACTCTCGCAACTAATGAAAAACTGTTTTTT; CDR3: CASSLGQLTLATNEKLFF; D: .; V: TRBV5-1; J: TRBJ1-4; size: few
DNA: TGTGCCAGCAGTCAAGGTTCCAATCAGCCCCAGCATTTT; CDR3: CASSQGSNQPQHF; D: .; V: TRBV25-1; J: TRBJ1-5; size: .
DNA: TGTGCCAGCAGCGTGATTGGGGGGATCTCCTACAATGAGCAGTTCTTC; CDR3: CASSVIGGISYNEQFF; D: .; V: TRBV9; J: TRBJ2-1; size: .
DNA: TGTGCCAGCAGCGAGAGGGGGTATGGCTACACCTTC; CDR3: CASSERGYGYTF; D: .; V: TRBV9; J: TRBJ1-2; size: .
DNA: TGTGCCAGCAGCCAAGGAAGGGAGGGGGTAGGGGAGACCCAGTACTTC; CDR3: CASSQGREGVGETQYF; D: .; V: TRBV3-1/TRBV3-2; J: TRBJ2-5; size: .
DNA: TGTGCCAGTAGTCCCCTTGGGGAGACCCAGTACTTC; CDR3: CASSPLGETQYF; D: .; V: TRBV19; J: TRBJ2-5; size: .
DNA: TGTGCCAGCAGCCAAGGGCAGCTAACTCCCTATGGCTACACCTTC; CDR3: CASSQGQLTPYGYTF; D: .; V: TRBV3-1/TRBV3-2; J: TRBJ1-2; size: .
DNA: TGTGCCAGCAGCCTCAGGGGATTTAACTCACCCCTCCACTTT; CDR3: CASSLRGFNSPLHF; D: .; V: TRBV28; J: TRBJ1-6; size: .
DNA: TGTGCCAGCAGCTTAGCGACTAGCGGGGGCTCCGAGCAGTACTTC; CDR3: CASSLATSGGSEQYF; D: TRBD2; V: TRBV7-9; J: TRBJ2-7; size: few
DNA: TGTGCCAGCAGTTTACCAGGGCGTTCGGGGGTGAAACTGTTTTTT; CDR3: CASSLPGRSGVKLFF; D: .; V: TRBV28; J: TRBJ1-4; size: .
DNA: TGTGCCAGCAGTTTACAGGACAATCAGCCCCAGCATTTT; CDR3: CASSLQDNQPQHF; D: .; V: TRBV12-3/TRBV12-4; J: TRBJ1-5; size: .
DNA: TGTGCCTGGAGTGCACCAGACAGCGGGCGAAACGGGGAGCTGTTTTTT; CDR3: CAWSAPDSGRNGELFF; D: .; V: TRBV30; J: TRBJ2-2; size: .
DNA: TGCGCCAGCAGTCTGGGAGACATCGGGGCCAACGTCCTGACTTTC; CDR3: CASSLGDIGANVLTF; D: .; V: TRBV5-1; J: TRBJ2-6; size: .
DNA: TGTGCCAGCAGGTCCTATCAGGGTACCTCTATTGGCTACACCTTC; CDR3: CASRSYQGTSIGYTF; D: .; V: TRBV2; J: TRBJ1-2; size: .
DNA: TGTGCCAGCACTGACCCCCCTAGCGGGGGCACCTACGAGCAGTACTTC; CDR3: CASTDPPSGGTYEQYF; D: TRBD2; V: TRBV6-4; J: TRBJ2-7; size: once
DNA: TGTGCCAGCAGCCAAGAGGACAGAACCTCTAACTATGGCTACACCTTC; CDR3: CASSQEDRTSNYGYTF; D: .; V: TRBV3-1/TRBV3-2; J: TRBJ1-2; size: .
DNA: TGTGCCAGCAGTTTGGACAGGGGCGGACCGGTGGGATCCGAGCAGTACTTC; CDR3: CASSLDRGGPVGSEQYF; D: TRBD1; V: TRBV28; J: TRBJ2-7; size: .